The 30 T cell receptor beta chains below were found in one sample sequenced in a study of blood T cell repertoires in COVID-19. Repertoires were generated with immunoSEQ multiplex PCR, while TCRdb's copy carries only in-frame clones and drops some. Of fewer than 300,000 clones listed, about nine tenths were seen once; the top ten hold 1% to 1.3%. The source material was PBMCs or T cells enriched from blood (not recorded which). These receptors all come from a woman aged 25 to 45 who had recovered from COVID-19.

This clone was counted a few times. J is TRBJ2-2 and V is TRBV5-1; 7 bases are shared with TRBD1. In germline, CDR1 is SGHRS, CDR2 YFSETQ. The length of the CDR3 is 16 residues. Trimming cost V 2 bases and J 5 bases; bases outside gene matches: 9. The CDR3 DNA follows: TGCGCCAGCAGCTTATGGACAGGCGAAAATACCGGGGAGCTGTTTTTT. It encodes CASSLWTGENTGELFF.

The CDR3 nucleotides read TGTGCCAGCAGCTTAAGACTAGCGGGAGGGGGCCAGTACTTC. Protein sequence: CASSLRLAGGGQYF. The chain has TRBV7-2 and TRBJ2-5; 14 positions agree with TRBD2. V lost 2 bases, J lost 10 bases, and 3 bases stayed unmatched. CDR3 length: 14 amino acids. Per germline, CDR1 SGHTA and CDR2 FQGNSA.

This chain connects TRBV10-3 to TRBJ2-3; TRBD2 is a possible D gene (6 bases). Germline CDR1 is ENHRY and CDR2 is SYGVKD. The CDR3 loop spans 12 amino acids. Trimming removed 8 bases at V and 2 bases at J, with 8 bases between. CDR3 DNA sequence: TGTGCCATCGGAGGGAACACAGATACGCAGTATTTT. It translates to CAIGGNTDTQYF.

This chain uses TRBV12-3 or TRBV12-4 with TRBJ1-2; D is uncertain. V was clipped by 8 bases and J by 0 bases, with 10 bases between them. The CDR3 consists of 13 residues. The CDR3 DNA is TGTGCCAGCGGACGAGGGTCTAACTATGGCTACACCTTC. Translation: CASGRGSNYGYTF.

This clone appeared once. The chain uses TRBV7-3 and TRBJ2-1, with 13 bases fitting TRBD2. With V trimmed by 5 bases and J by 4 bases, 5 bases remained unmatched. The germline gives CDR1 SGHTA, CDR2 FQGTGA. The CDR3 spans 16 residues. The DNA of the CDR3 is TGTGCCAGCAGCATACGGACTAGCGGGAGATACAATGAGCAGTTCTTC. Residues: CASSIRTSGRYNEQFF.

The chain employs TRBV25-1 and TRBJ2-5; 14 bases match TRBD2. Germline CDR1 MGHDK, CDR2 SYGVNS. The CDR3 spans 15 residues. Unmatched junction bases numbered 9, after V lost 10 bases and J lost 5 bases. The CDR3 protein is CATSGLAGVFETQYF. The DNA of the CDR3 is TGTGCCACCTCGGGACTAGCGGGAGTCTTTGAGACCCAGTACTTC.

The genes are TRBV29-1 and TRBJ2-1; D gene ambiguous. Trimming stripped 3 bases from V and 0 bases from J, with 9 bases between. This CDR3 region has 14 residues. The V gene's germline CDR1 is SQVTM and CDR2 ANQGSEA. CDR3 coding DNA: TGCAGCGTTGATAGACACATCTCCTACAATGAGCAGTTCTTC. Translation: CSVDRHISYNEQFF.

This chain connects TRBV12-2 to TRBJ2-7; whether TRBD2, the table's D call, matches the DNA was not checked. TRBV12-2 is recorded as a pseudogene. The CDR3 runs to 15 residues. CDR3 residues: CASRLSGGDGREQYF. Written as DNA, the CDR3 is TGTGCAAGTCGTCTAAGCGGGGGAGACGGGCGCGAGCAGTACTTC.

The J gene is TRBJ1-5, the V gene TRBV5-6; 8 nucleotides agree with TRBD1. This CDR3 contains 17 residues. Trimming took 2 bases from V and 5 from J; bases not matched to a gene: 12. Germline values: CDR1 SGHDT, CDR2 YYEEEE. The CDR3 sequence: CASSLRQGFSWDQPQHF. The CDR3 DNA follows: TGTGCCAGCAGCTTACGACAGGGGTTCTCCTGGGATCAGCCCCAGCATTTT.

The chain combines TRBV12-5 with TRBJ2-2; TRBD2 might be the D (6 bases). The V end lost 0 bases, the J end lost 1 base, and 6 bases lay between the germline ends. Germline values: CDR1 LGHNT, CDR2 FRNRAP. The CDR3 length is 15 residues. CDR3: CASGLVAGNTGELFF. The DNA for the CDR3 is TGTGCTAGTGGTTTGGTAGCGGGGAACACCGGGGAGCTGTTTTTT.

The chain links TRBV5-6 to TRBJ2-7; 12 bases are a match to TRBD2. The trim removed 5 bases at V and 9 bases at J, leaving 9 bases unmatched. From germline, CDR1 is SGHDT and CDR2 YYEEEE. This CDR3 region has 14 residues. The CDR3 spells CASSSGLAGSGQYF. The CDR3 nucleotides read TGTGCCAGCAGTTCGGGACTAGCGGGTTCTGGGCAGTACTTC.

This chain connects TRBV27 to TRBJ1-2; unclear D gene. Trimming left V 8 bases short and J 4 bases short, with 11 bases between. CDR3 size: 12 residues. Germline CDR1 reads MNHEY; CDR2 reads SMNVEV (reference sequence). CDR3 nucleotide sequence: TGTGCCAGCCGCGGCTACTCCTATGGCTACACCTTC. Its protein product is CASRGYSYGYTF.

The chain couples TRBV20-1 to TRBJ2-1, with D possibly being TRBD1 (6 bases). Germline-derived CDR1 and CDR2 are DFQATT and SNEGSKA (reference sequence). Deletions cut 4 bases from V and 14 bases from J, with 12 bases between. CDR3 size: 10 residues. The DNA of the CDR3 is TGCAGTGCTAAGGGGCCAGGGGAGTTCTTC. Its protein is CSAKGPGEFF.

The chain couples TRBV4-3 to TRBJ2-2; 9 positions match TRBD1. V gave up 3 bases and J gave up 2 bases; unmatched junction bases: 7. Germline CDR1 and CDR2: LGHNA and YSLEER. The CDR3 sequence is 17 residues long. In nucleotides, the CDR3 is TGCGCCAGCAGCCAGACGACAGGGGGGATTAACACCGGGGAGCTGTTTTTT. This encodes CASSQTTGGINTGELFF.

The chain employs TRBV11-2 and TRBJ1-1; D unclear. With 1 base removed from V and 1 base from J, the gap between germline ends came to 7 bases. Per germline, CDR1 SGHAT and CDR2 FQNNGV. The length of the CDR3 is 14 residues. CDR3 loop: CASSLARRNTEAFF. The CDR3 coding sequence is TGTGCCAGCAGCTTAGCCCGGAGGAACACTGAAGCTTTCTTT.

V gene TRBV29-1 combines with J gene TRBJ2-2; D uncertain. Germline CDR1 SQVTM, CDR2 ANQGSEA. CDR3 size: 13 residues. V lost 4 bases and J lost 5, with 11 bases in between. CDR3 sequence reads: CSVALAGTGELFF. For the CDR3, the DNA is TGCAGCGTTGCTCTGGCCGGGACCGGGGAGCTGTTTTTT.

The chain combines TRBV20-1 with TRBJ2-7; 10 bases agree with TRBD1. The CDR3 runs to 14 residues. Trimming took 3 bases from V and 4 from J; bases not matched to a gene: 6. Germline V gene sequence: CDR1 DFQATT, CDR2 SNEGSKA (reference sequence). The CDR3 DNA sequence: TGCAGTGCTAGTCAGGACAGGGGGAATTACGAGCAGTACTTC. Translating gives CSASQDRGNYEQYF.

The chain recombines TRBV11-1 with TRBJ1-4, with 9 bases aligning to TRBD1. This CDR3 region has 14 residues. The junction had 3 bases not matched to a gene; V was cut back by 3 bases and J by 7 bases. The V gene's germline CDR1 is SGHAT and CDR2 FQDESV (reference sequence). CDR3 nucleotides: TGTGCCAGCAGCTTGGACAGGGGTGCTGAAAAACTGTTTTTT. Translating it yields CASSLDRGAEKLFF.

Only one count was recorded for this clone. V is TRBV27 and J is TRBJ2-2, with 9 bases identical to TRBD1. V lost 6 bases to trimming and J lost 3 bases; unmatched junction nucleotides: 11. CDR1 and CDR2 (germline): MNHEY, SMNVEV (reference sequence). The CDR3 is 17 amino acids. CDR3 amino acids: CASRPYGTGLDTGELFF. DNA of the CDR3: TGTGCCAGCAGGCCTTATGGGACAGGGTTAGACACCGGGGAGCTGTTTTTT.

The chain uses TRBV29-1 and TRBJ2-1; maybe TRBD1 (5 bases). CDR1 and CDR2 from the germline V gene are SQVTM and ANQGSEA. The CDR3 spans 16 residues. The ends were cut back, 1 base at V and 6 bases at J, with 19 bases in the middle. CDR3 residues: CSVEVGPSQRGNEQFF. In DNA, the CDR3 is TGCAGCGTTGAAGTAGGTCCGTCGCAAAGGGGCAATGAGCAGTTCTTC.

The J gene is TRBJ1-5, the V gene TRBV4-2; D remains ambiguous. In germline, CDR1 is LGHNA, CDR2 YNFKEQ. The CDR3 consists of 14 residues. V shed 0 bases and J shed 5 bases, with 8 bases lying between them. The CDR3: CASSQDLRDQPQHF. In nucleotides, the CDR3 is TGTGCCAGCAGCCAAGATCTCCGGGATCAGCCCCAGCATTTT.

V is TRBV29-1 and J is TRBJ2-7, with 7 nucleotides matching TRBD1. Germline V gene data show CDR1 as SQVTM and CDR2 as ANQGSEA. This CDR3 has 11 amino acids. V was pared by 8 bases and J by 3 bases, with 4 bases of the junction left unmatched. The CDR3 region has the DNA TGCAGCCCAAGGGGGCACTACGAGCAGTACTTC. Residues: CSPRGHYEQYF.

The chain has TRBV9 and TRBJ1-6; tentatively, D is TRBD1 (6 bases). Trimming pared 2 bases from V and 13 bases from J, leaving 16 bases between. CDR3 length: 14 amino acids. Germline loops: CDR1 SGDLS, CDR2 YYNGEE. The CDR3 coding sequence is TGTGCCAGCAGCGTCAAGGGGGTCGGGTTCCCCCTCCACTTT. This translates into CASSVKGVGFPLHF.

The rearrangement joins TRBV24-1 to TRBJ1-2; 8 bases align to TRBD1. Germline V gene lookup returns CDR1 KGHDR and CDR2 SFDVKD. The CDR3 covers 13 residues. V was pared by 4 bases and J by 6 bases, with 3 bases of the junction left unmatched. CDR3 nucleotides: TGTGCCACCAGTGACGGACAGGGTGATGGCTACACCTTC. Its protein product is CATSDGQGDGYTF.

V usage is TRBV4-3 and J usage is TRBJ1-4, with 7 bases that match TRBD1. Germline loops: CDR1 LGHNA, CDR2 YSLEER. The CDR3 extends over 18 amino acids. The V segment lost 3 bases and the J segment 0 bases; nucleotides outside the gene matches: 10. For the CDR3, the DNA is TGCGCCAGCAGCCAGGACCCGGGACAGTTACCAACTAATGAAAAACTGTTTTTT. Protein product: CASSQDPGQLPTNEKLFF.

In this sample, this clone turned up once. This chain links TRBV2 with TRBJ2-4; D unresolved. The V end lost 3 bases, the J end lost 2 bases, and 14 bases lay between the germline ends. In germline, CDR1 is SNHLY, CDR2 FYNNEI. The CDR3 totals 16 residues. CDR3 protein: CASSDLSVQPKNIQYF. In DNA, the CDR3 is TGTGCCAGCAGTGATCTGAGCGTCCAACCCAAAAACATTCAGTACTTC.

The chain carries TRBV18 and TRBJ2-2; D may be TRBD1 (5 bases). CDR3 size: 18 residues. Germline V lookup: CDR1 KGHSH, CDR2 LQKENI. Trimming removed 4 bases from V and 0 bases from J, with 18 bases in between. This CDR3 is CASSQSNFDRTNTGELFF. The CDR3, as DNA: TGTGCCAGCTCACAATCTAACTTTGACAGAACGAACACCGGGGAGCTGTTTTTT. Full variable domain (outside the CDR3, taken from reference TRBV18 and TRBJ2-2): NAGVMQNPRHLVRRRGQEARLRCSPMKGHSHVYWYRQLPEEGLKFMVYLQKENIIDESGMPKERFSAEFPKEGPSILRIQQVVRGDSAAYFCASSQSNFDRTNTGELFFGEGSRLTVL.

The chain joins TRBV27 to TRBJ1-2, with a possible D match to TRBD1 (6 bases). V dropped 5 bases and J dropped 5 bases, with 15 bases sitting between them. Germline loops: CDR1 MNHEY, CDR2 SMNVEV (reference sequence). CDR3 length: 14 amino acids. The CDR3 region is CASSPPGALYGYTF. DNA of the CDR3: TGTGCCAGCAGTCCCCCAGGGGCCCTATATGGCTACACCTTC.

The chain employs TRBV5-1 and TRBJ2-1; 12 bases agree with TRBD2. In germline, CDR1 is SGHRS, CDR2 YFSETQ. J was trimmed by 7 bases and V by 4 bases; bases with no gene match: 6. The CDR3 totals 15 residues. CDR3 amino acids: CASSPKTSGSNEQFF. The CDR3 coding sequence is TGCGCCAGCAGCCCCAAGACTAGCGGGAGTAATGAGCAGTTCTTC.

The chain uses TRBV5-6 and TRBJ2-7; 12 bases align to TRBD2. Germline V CDR1 and CDR2: SGHDT, YYEEEE. This CDR3 is 17 amino acids long. The junction had 14 bases not matched to a gene; V was cut back by 6 bases and J by 4 bases. Here the CDR3 DNA reads TGTGCCAGCATCCCCTGGTTGCTAGCGGGAGGGCCGTACGAGCAGTACTTC. Translation gives CASIPWLLAGGPYEQYF.